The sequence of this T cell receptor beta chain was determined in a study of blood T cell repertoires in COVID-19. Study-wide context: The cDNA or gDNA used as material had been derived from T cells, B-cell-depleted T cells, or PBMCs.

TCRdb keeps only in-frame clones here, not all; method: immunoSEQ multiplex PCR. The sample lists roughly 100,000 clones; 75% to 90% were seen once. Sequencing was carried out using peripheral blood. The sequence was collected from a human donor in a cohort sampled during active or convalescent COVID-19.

This CDR3 is CSVEGRSTDTQYF. The CDR3 DNA is TGCAGCGTTGAGGGCAGAAGCACAGATACGCAGTATTTT. The chain is built from TRBV29-1 and TRBJ2-3; D not resolved. The CDR3 has 13 residues. Germline V gives CDR1 SQVTM, CDR2 ANQGSEA. The V end was cut by 3 bases, the J end by 0 bases, with 7 bases between.